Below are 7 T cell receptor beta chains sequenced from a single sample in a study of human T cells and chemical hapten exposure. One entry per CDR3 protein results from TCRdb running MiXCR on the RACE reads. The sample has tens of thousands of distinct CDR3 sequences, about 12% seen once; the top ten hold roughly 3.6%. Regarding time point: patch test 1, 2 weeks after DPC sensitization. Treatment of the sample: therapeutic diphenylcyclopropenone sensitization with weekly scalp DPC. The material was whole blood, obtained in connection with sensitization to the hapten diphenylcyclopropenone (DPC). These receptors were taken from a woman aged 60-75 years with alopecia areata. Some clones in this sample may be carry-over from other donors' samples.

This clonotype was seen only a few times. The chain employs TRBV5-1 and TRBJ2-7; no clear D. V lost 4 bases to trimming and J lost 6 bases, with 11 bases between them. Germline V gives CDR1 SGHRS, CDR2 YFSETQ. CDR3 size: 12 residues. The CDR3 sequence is CASSPETFEQYF. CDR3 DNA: TGCGCCAGCAGCCCCGAGACCTTCGAGCAGTACTTC.

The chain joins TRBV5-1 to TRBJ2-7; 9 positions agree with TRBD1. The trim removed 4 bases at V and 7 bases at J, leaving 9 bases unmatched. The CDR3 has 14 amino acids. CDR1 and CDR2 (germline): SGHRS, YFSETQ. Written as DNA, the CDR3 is TGCGCCAGCAGCCACGGACAGGGGTTAGGAGAGCAGTACTTC. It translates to CASSHGQGLGEQYF.

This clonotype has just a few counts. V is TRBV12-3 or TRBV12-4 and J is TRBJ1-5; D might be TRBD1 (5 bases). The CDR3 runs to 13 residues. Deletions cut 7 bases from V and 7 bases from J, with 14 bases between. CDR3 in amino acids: CASTRDLGQPQHF. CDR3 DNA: TGTGCCAGCACCAGGGATCTGGGGCAGCCCCAGCATTTT.

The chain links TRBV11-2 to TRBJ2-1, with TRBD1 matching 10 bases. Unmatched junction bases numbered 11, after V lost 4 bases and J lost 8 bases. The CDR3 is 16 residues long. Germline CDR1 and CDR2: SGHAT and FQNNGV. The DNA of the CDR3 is TGTGCCAGCAGCTCCCTCCGGACAGGGGGAAGGGATGAGCAGTTCTTC. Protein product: CASSSLRTGGRDEQFF.

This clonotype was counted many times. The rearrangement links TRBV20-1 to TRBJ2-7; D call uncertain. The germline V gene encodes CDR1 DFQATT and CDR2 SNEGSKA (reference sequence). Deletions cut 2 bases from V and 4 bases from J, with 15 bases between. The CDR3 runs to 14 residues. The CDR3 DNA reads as TGCAGTGCTAGACCCCTGGAGACGGGTTACGAGCAGTACTTC. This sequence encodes CSARPLETGYEQYF.

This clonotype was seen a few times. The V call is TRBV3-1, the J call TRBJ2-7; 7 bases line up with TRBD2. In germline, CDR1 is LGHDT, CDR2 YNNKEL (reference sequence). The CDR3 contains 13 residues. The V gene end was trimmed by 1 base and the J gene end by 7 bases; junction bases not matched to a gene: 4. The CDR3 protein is CASSQGAGVEQYF. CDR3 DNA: TGTGCCAGCAGCCAAGGTGCGGGGGTGGAGCAGTACTTC.

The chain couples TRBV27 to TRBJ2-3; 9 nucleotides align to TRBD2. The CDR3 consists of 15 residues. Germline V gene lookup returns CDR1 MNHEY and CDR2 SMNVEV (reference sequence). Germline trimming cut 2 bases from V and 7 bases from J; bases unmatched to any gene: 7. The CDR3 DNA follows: TGTGCCAGCAGTTTAAGTAGCGGGGGAACCAATACGCAGTATTTT. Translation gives CASSLSSGGTNTQYF.